The text below deals with one TCR beta chain. The data stem from a study of blood T cell repertoires in COVID-19. Looking at the study overall: Sites in the United States, Italy and Spain provided acute and convalescent COVID-19 samples. The cDNA or gDNA used as material had been derived from T cells, B-cell-depleted T cells, or PBMCs.

Generated by immunoSEQ multiplex PCR, the TCRdb table keeps only in-frame clones and is missing some. This table holds fewer than 180,000 clones, around 90% found once. After removal of 2 bases from V and 7 bases from J, the junction contained 6 bases not matched to a gene. From germline, CDR1 is KGHSH and CDR2 LQKENI. This CDR3 contains 14 residues. This TCR was sampled from an older woman with active or convalescent COVID-19. The sequencing input was peripheral blood. The rearrangement uses TRBV18 and TRBJ1-2; 8 bases match TRBD1. This CDR3 is CASSPDGQGVGYTF. The CDR3 DNA is TGTGCCAGCTCACCAGATGGACAGGGAGTTGGCTACACCTTC.